This paragraph reports one T cell receptor (beta chain). This clone's antigen is unknown. Base qualities are not recorded, but no much larger clone differs from it by a single base. The entire amount of isolated RNA was reverse transcribed using the High Capacity cDNA Reverse Transcription Kit, so the sequenced TCRB transcripts were expressed ones. Deep immunoSEQ sequencing was applied to naive, central memory and regulatory T cell samples, giving an average of about 3.6 million total reads per sample. Sorted cells were lysed in RLT buffer, and RNA was extracted using DNase-treated RNeasy Micro or Mini kits according to cell number. To prevent cross-contamination, every cell subset was processed on its own, while patient and healthy donor samples were processed together. TCRB sequences were amplified from cDNA with the immunoSEQ multiplex PCR, producing 87-bp fragments spanning the CDR3 region. Sequencing of the amplicons was done on the Illumina HiSeq platform. The original pipeline was this. Synthetic template baselines were used to correct PCR bias computationally, reads within Hamming distance 2 were collapsed together, and singletons that could not be merged were discarded. Reads were aligned against IMGT to assign V, D and J genes, CDR3 length and insertions or deletions at six rearrangement sites. Within each subset, clonotype counts were normalized to sorted cell number, and only after that were true diversity and Gini coefficients computed with the tcR R package. The overlap coefficient, calculated on TCRB nucleotide sequences, was used to measure repertoire sharing. Out-of-frame TCRB sequences from naive cells were analyzed as a proxy for the pre-selection repertoire. Drawn from immuneACCESS, this table holds only the in-frame rearrangements with V and J called that TCRdb kept. Clones are partly lost; checked studies trace under half to an unresolved V gene and leave the rest unexplained. That table furnishes V, J and clone size, whereas the DNA furnished D and trimming. The sample profile shows fewer than 900,000 clones; 17% of them were found once. In total, the top ten clones hold about 0.025% of the sample.

The source of the sample is a study of beta chain features in type 1 diabetes (dated by TCRdb to the late 2010s). As for the study more broadly: Mean age, gender distribution, total cell number and subset yield were not different between patients and healthy donors. A total of 100 million to 140 million sorted cells were examined across all samples, and the number of cells per subset was strongly correlated with RNA yield. The study compared TCRB repertoires of sorted circulating CD4+ T cell subsets between recently diagnosed type 1 diabetes patients and matched healthy donors. Regulatory and stem cell-like memory subsets were isolated from only 8 patients and 8 healthy donors, whereas naive and central memory subsets came from all 30 or so donors. On the study overall, not on this receptor specifically: Because cDNA was sequenced instead of genomic DNA, highly expressing activated cells could be over-represented, though the groups showed no difference in activation or CD3 levels. In all four CD4+ subsets, TCRB CDR3 length was moderately but significantly shorter in type 1 diabetes patients. Because the HLA sub-analyses included only small numbers of individuals, any influence of HLA type on TCRB rearrangement was left unresolved. Naive, central memory and regulatory TCRB repertoires appeared to be more similar among patients than among healthy donors. Fewer insertions and more nucleotide deletions at VDJ recombination sites were observed in patients with type 1 diabetes, implying thymic rearrangement abnormalities. PCR may preferentially amplify shorter templates, but because patient and control samples were amplified and corrected together, any resulting skew would affect both groups equally.

As encoded in the germline V gene, CDR1 is MDHEN while CDR2 is SYDVKM. Taken from cysteine to phenylalanine, the CDR3 has 14 residues. Only the CDR3 part of the read is kept: 42 bases, read in frame from the first base. V is cut by 6 bases and J by 0 bases, and the space between the germline ends is 12 bases. Each donor gave one peripheral blood draw, roughly 110 mL on average, collected into heparinised tubes. A BD FACSAria II and a panel including CD45RO, CCR7, CD25, CD127, CD95 and CD27 were used to sort naive, central memory, regulatory and stem cell-like memory CD4+ T cells. All sorted populations exceeded 95% purity. PBMCs were separated immediately by Lymphoprep density gradient centrifugation and were stained directly, without being cultured. So that batch effects would be minimized, each experiment stained and sorted samples in pairs, pairing one healthy donor with one patient.

This receptor was obtained from a woman between 18 and 29 years old in good health. Sequencing was performed on naive CD4+ T cells from blood. Reading the label with the study, this specimen's cell subset or site is: true naive CD4+ T cells. This sequence uses TRBV28 and TRBJ2-7; the D region possibly corresponds to TRBD2 (5 bases align). The CDR3 loop reads CASSSRLFSYEQYF. The sequenced DNA is TGTGCCAGCAGCTCAAGACTATTCTCCTACGAGCAGTACTTC.